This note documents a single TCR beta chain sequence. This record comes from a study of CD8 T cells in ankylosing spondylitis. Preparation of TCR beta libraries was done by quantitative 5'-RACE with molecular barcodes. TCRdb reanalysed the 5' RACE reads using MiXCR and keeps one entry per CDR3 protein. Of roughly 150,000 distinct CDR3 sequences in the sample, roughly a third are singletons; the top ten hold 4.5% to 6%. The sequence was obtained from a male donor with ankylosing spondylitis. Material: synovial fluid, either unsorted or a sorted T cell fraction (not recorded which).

This chain's CDR3 is CSVGQGSTEAFF. In DNA form, the CDR3 reads TGCAGCGTTGGTCAGGGAAGCACTGAAGCTTTCTTT. The gene calls are TRBV29-1 and TRBJ1-1, with D maybe TRBD1 (5 bases). Trimming pared 4 bases from V and 4 bases from J, leaving 10 bases between. The germline V gene has CDR1 SQVTM and CDR2 ANQGSEA. The CDR3 loop spans 12 amino acids.